This entry is about one T cell receptor beta chain. Antigen unknown. Time point reported: week 11, during vaccination. Each dose delivered 300 ug of mutant IDH1 20-mer peptide subcutaneously with imiquimod. The data were produced by immunoSEQ multiplex PCR, yet TCRdb's version contains in-frame clones alone and is incomplete. The sample shows about 64,000 clones, about 88% of them seen only once. These data belong to a study of a mutant IDH1 vaccine in newly diagnosed glioma. On the study more broadly: Earlier care involved radiotherapy, temozolomide, or both, and the majority received both.

Trimming removed 3 bases from V and 3 bases from J, with 13 bases in between. CDR3 length: 15 amino acids. Germline V gene lookup returns CDR1 ENHRY and CDR2 SYGVKD. The sequence derives from a woman between 50 and 59 years old with glioma. The starting material was PBMCs, obtained from a glioma patient whose treatment included an IDH1 peptide vaccine. This chain links TRBV10-3 with TRBJ2-3, with a possible D match to TRBD1 (7 bases). The CDR3 DNA reads TGTGCCATCAGTGATTTGGCAGGGGGGACAGATACGCAGTATTTT. Protein: CAISDLAGGTDTQYF.